What follows describes a single TCR beta chain. Its antigen remains unknown. Authors' processing steps: Out-of-frame sequences were removed, leaving roughly 2,200,000 distinct TCRbeta sequences. The protocol was immunoSEQ multiplex PCR, while the TCRdb copy is restricted to in-frame clones and leaves out a portion. V and J calls and clone size come straight from that table; D and trimming were deduced from the DNA. The sample holds some 41,000 clones; roughly 77% are singletons and the top ten take 0.65% to 0.85%. The J segment lost 4 bases and the V segment lost 3 bases, leaving 7 bases of the junction unmatched. Germline loops: CDR1 GTSNPN, CDR2 SVGIG (reference sequence). The CDR3 is 14 residues long. The data stem from a study of memory CD4+ T cells and cytomegalovirus serostatus. Study results and limitations: A US-trained random forest predicted CMV serostatus with median AUC around 0.91. Each of 67 CMV-associated TCRbeta sequences occurred in one to five individuals.

Single viable CD3+CD4+CD8-CD45RO+ cells were sorted as the memory CD4+ T cells. Total CD4+ T cells were enriched by CD4 positive selection. This clonotype was obtained from an adult in good health and CMV-seronegative. This chain connects TRBV30 to TRBJ1-2; 8 bases are a match to TRBD1. The sample was memory CD4+ T cells from blood. In nucleotides, the CDR3 is TGTGCCTGGAGACCCCCGGACAGGGTCTATGGCTACACCTTC. Protein product: CAWRPPDRVYGYTF.